The 21 T cell receptor beta chains below were found in one sample sequenced in a study of T cell responses to AZD1222 COVID-19 vaccine. Generated by immunoSEQ multiplex PCR, the TCRdb table keeps only in-frame clones and is missing some. The sample lists about 130,000 clones; approximately 90% were seen once. The sequencing used peripheral blood, collected on day 0 of AZD1222 vaccination. These receptors originate from an adult in good health.

The table lists this clone with a count of one. The chain is built from TRBV30 and TRBJ1-1; no definite D call. This CDR3 contains 12 residues. V gave up 5 bases and J gave up 4 bases, with 11 bases separating them. Germline CDR1 GTSNPN, CDR2 SVGIG (reference sequence). The CDR3 sequence: CAWGRRSTEAFF. The DNA for the CDR3 is TGTGCCTGGGGAAGACGATCCACTGAAGCTTTCTTT.

The chain couples TRBV27 to TRBJ1-6, with D unclear. Deletions cut 5 bases from V and 0 bases from J, with 14 bases between. Germline CDR1 reads MNHEY; CDR2 reads SMNVEV (reference sequence). The CDR3 is 17 amino acids. CDR3 in amino acids: CASSTSRQSSYNSPLHF. The CDR3 coding sequence is TGTGCCAGCAGTACCAGCAGGCAAAGCTCCTATAATTCACCCCTCCACTTT.

This sequence joins TRBV2 and TRBJ1-2, with 7 positions matching TRBD1. The CDR3 consists of 14 residues. Trimming took 6 bases from V and 4 from J; bases not matched to a gene: 8. From germline, CDR1 is SNHLY and CDR2 FYNNEI. The CDR3 protein is CASRVDRVSYGYTF. For the CDR3, the DNA is TGTGCCAGCAGAGTAGACAGGGTGTCCTATGGCTACACCTTC.

The V and J genes are TRBV9 and TRBJ1-6; no reliable D call. V lost 0 bases, J lost 5 bases, and 6 bases lay in between. The germline CDR1 and CDR2 sequences are SGDLS and YYNGEE. The CDR3 is 14 amino acids. This CDR3 reads CASSVDVNNSPLHF. CDR3 in DNA: TGTGCCAGCAGCGTAGACGTAAATAATTCACCCCTCCACTTT.

The CDR3 DNA sequence: TGTGCCAGTAGTTCGGGACAGGGACCTAGAAACACCATATATTTT. This encodes CASSSGQGPRNTIYF. V is TRBV19 and J is TRBJ1-3; 9 nucleotides agree with TRBD1. The CDR3 consists of 15 residues. The V gene's germline CDR1 is LNHDA and CDR2 SQIVND (reference sequence). V lost 5 bases, J lost 5 bases, and 7 bases stayed unmatched. Full variable domain (remainder filled in from reference TRBV19 and TRBJ1-3): DGGITQSPKYLFRKEGQNVTLSCEQNLNHDAMYWYRQDPGQGLRLIYYSQIVNDFQKGDIAEGYSVSREKKESFPLTVTSAQKNPTAFYLCASSSGQGPRNTIYFGEGSWLTVV.

The V gene is TRBV15, the J gene TRBJ2-3; TRBD1 aligns across 7 bases. This CDR3 region has 15 residues. The ends lost 5 bases at V and 5 bases at J; junction bases unmatched: 10. Germline V gene lookup returns CDR1 LNHNV and CDR2 YYDKDF (reference sequence). The CDR3 region is CATSQRTGDRDTQYF. CDR3 coding DNA: TGTGCCACCAGCCAAAGAACAGGGGATAGAGATACGCAGTATTTT.

The V call is TRBV9, the J call TRBJ2-7; 8 bases map to TRBD1. V gave up 0 bases and J gave up 5 bases; unmatched junction bases: 7. Germline CDR1 reads SGDLS; CDR2 reads YYNGEE. This CDR3 spans 15 amino acids. The DNA of the CDR3 is TGTGCCAGCAGCGTAGGCGGACAGGGAAATCACGAGCAGTACTTC. This translates into CASSVGGQGNHEQYF.

The rearrangement joins TRBV4-1 to TRBJ2-7; D gene uncertain. V dropped 3 bases and J dropped 4 bases, with 7 bases sitting between them. From germline, CDR1 is MGHRA and CDR2 YSYEKL. There are 12 residues in the CDR3. The CDR3 sequence: CASSHQEYEQYF. Here the CDR3 DNA reads TGCGCCAGCAGCCACCAGGAATACGAGCAGTACTTC.

This rearrangement joins TRBV7-2 to TRBJ1-4, with TRBD1 matching over 10 bases. Germline V gene lookup returns CDR1 SGHTA and CDR2 FQGNSA. Trimming cost V 3 bases and J 4 bases; bases outside gene matches: 2. The CDR3 runs to 15 residues. CDR3 protein: CASSFGTGVNEKLFF. CDR3 in DNA: TGTGCCAGCAGCTTCGGGACAGGGGTTAATGAAAAACTGTTTTTT. The full variable domain, completed using reference TRBV7-2 and TRBJ1-4, is GAGVSQSPSNKVTEKGKDVELRCDPISGHTALYWYRQSLGQGLEFLIYFQGNSAPDKSGLPSDRFSAERTGGSVSTLTIQRTQQEDSAVYLCASSFGTGVNEKLFFGSGTQLSVL.

This sequence joins TRBV6-1 and TRBJ2-2; D gene unclear. V was shortened by 2 bases and J by 4 bases, with 8 bases between the two germline ends. From germline, CDR1 is MNHNS and CDR2 SASEGT. The CDR3 has 14 residues. CDR3 coding DNA: TGTGCCAGCAGTGAACCGGGTTCCACCGGGGAGCTGTTTTTT. It yields the protein CASSEPGSTGELFF.

The genes are TRBV11-3 and TRBJ2-5, with 7 bases lining up with TRBD1. Germline CDR1 reads SGHNT; CDR2 reads YENEEA. The trim removed 7 bases at V and 0 bases at J, leaving 11 bases unmatched. The CDR3 covers 16 residues. The DNA of the CDR3 is TGTGCCAGCATCCCCGGACAGGACCCGTACCAAGAGACCCAGTACTTC. Translation gives CASIPGQDPYQETQYF.

This chain joins TRBV3-1 (or the pseudogene TRBV3-2) and TRBJ1-5, with 8 bases lining up with TRBD1. Per germline, CDR1 LGHDT and CDR2 YNNKEL (reference sequence). The length of the CDR3 is 14 residues. V shed 4 bases, J shed 5 bases, and the junction held 4 bases outside the gene matches. CDR3 sequence: CASSPGTGYQPQHF. The DNA of the CDR3 is TGTGCCAGCAGCCCAGGGACAGGCTATCAGCCCCAGCATTTT.

This clone was seen more than once but under ten times. CDR3 coding DNA: TGTGCCAGCTCACCGTGGTCAGTGAACACTGAAGCTTTCTTT. Protein sequence: CASSPWSVNTEAFF. The V call is TRBV18, the J call TRBJ1-1; D unclear. Trimming took 3 bases from V and 0 from J, leaving 8 bases between them. Germline V gives CDR1 KGHSH, CDR2 LQKENI. The CDR3 runs 14 residues.

The V gene is TRBV9, the J gene TRBJ1-5; 8 bases are shared with TRBD1. From germline, CDR1 is SGDLS and CDR2 YYNGEE. The CDR3 runs 15 residues. V was clipped by 4 bases and J by 4 bases; unmatched bases: 7. The CDR3 sequence: CASSPTGGLNQPQHF. CDR3 coding DNA: TGTGCCAGCAGCCCCACAGGGGGATTGAATCAGCCCCAGCATTTT.

Notes on this clone: Other DNA sequences of this sample code for an identical CDR3. The rearrangement joins TRBV27 to TRBJ1-5; D ambiguous. The CDR3 has 13 amino acids. Looked up from germline, CDR1 is MNHEY and CDR2 is SMNVEV (reference sequence). With 0 bases removed from V and 4 bases from J, the gap between germline ends came to 4 bases. The CDR3 sequence: CASSLSPNQPQHF. CDR3 bases: TGTGCCAGCAGTTTATCTCCGAATCAGCCCCAGCATTTT.

The chain joins TRBV7-3 to TRBJ2-7, with a weak D call TRBD2 (6 bases). The germline V gene encodes CDR1 SGHTA and CDR2 FQGTGA. This CDR3 is 13 amino acids long. Trimming cost V 2 bases and J 1 base, with 6 bases left between them. CDR3 in DNA: TGTGCCAGCAGCTTAGCGGGGTCCTACGAGCAGTACTTC. Translation: CASSLAGSYEQYF.

V and J are TRBV28 and TRBJ1-5; unclear D gene. Germline V lookup: CDR1 MDHEN, CDR2 SYDVKM. The CDR3 loop spans 15 amino acids. The V end was cut by 8 bases, the J end by 2 bases, with 16 bases between. The CDR3, as DNA: TGTGCCAGCCGAACGTTCCGCGGTGGCAATCAGCCCCAGCATTTT. Translation: CASRTFRGGNQPQHF.

The gene calls are TRBV6-5 and TRBJ1-2, with 9 bases lining up with TRBD1. This CDR3 has 14 residues. CDR1 and CDR2 (germline): MNHEY, SVGAGI. Trimming cost V 2 bases and J 7 bases; bases outside gene matches: 5. The CDR3 loop reads CASSYGTGRGGYTF. CDR3 DNA: TGTGCCAGCAGTTACGGGACAGGGAGAGGTGGCTACACCTTC.

The chain carries TRBV2 and TRBJ2-5; 9 nucleotides match TRBD2. This CDR3 is 16 amino acids long. CDR1 is SNHLY, CDR2 FYNNEI, per germline. The junction had 13 bases not matched to a gene; V was cut back by 7 bases and J by 4 bases. This CDR3 reads CASNLRGAGGRETQYF. The CDR3 nucleotides read TGTGCCAGCAATCTGCGAGGGGCGGGAGGGAGAGAGACCCAGTACTTC.

This clone has just one count. The chain joins TRBV30 to TRBJ1-5; 7 bases line up with TRBD1. J lost 0 bases, V lost 5 bases, and 7 bases had no gene match. The CDR3 length is 15 residues. The germline CDR1 and CDR2 sequences are GTSNPN and SVGIG (reference sequence). CDR3: CAWSTGAYSNQPQHF. The CDR3 DNA reads as TGTGCCTGGTCTACAGGGGCGTATAGCAATCAGCCCCAGCATTTT.

The table lists this clone with a count of one. This chain links TRBV19 with TRBJ1-2, with 8 nucleotides matching TRBD1. Germline trimming cut 5 bases from V and 11 bases from J; bases unmatched to any gene: 10. Looked up from germline, CDR1 is LNHDA and CDR2 is SQIVND (reference sequence). CDR3 length: 13 amino acids. The chain's CDR3 is CASSPGTGLWYTF. The CDR3, as DNA: TGTGCCAGTAGTCCCGGGACAGGCCTCTGGTACACCTTC. The full variable domain, completed using reference TRBV19 and TRBJ1-2, is DGGITQSPKYLFRKEGQNVTLSCEQNLNHDAMYWYRQDPGQGLRLIYYSQIVNDFQKGDIAEGYSVSREKKESFPLTVTSAQKNPTAFYLCASSPGTGLWYTFGSGTRLTVV.